The next 10 T cell receptor beta chains were all read from a single sample in a study of T cell repertoires and Cas9 in healthy adults. Data came from immunoSEQ multiplex PCR; TCRdb stores just in-frame clones and leaves some out. The table has about 14,000 clones, roughly 89% seen once; the top ten hold about 1.5%. The sequenced material came from Tregs (CD4+, CD25+, CD127-, CD137-, CD154-) from PBMCs; culture status not recorded. All receptors derive from a human donor in good health.

The CDR3 loop is CASSNRDRRRGYTF. CDR3 sequence (DNA): TGTGCCAGTAGTAACCGGGACAGAAGACGTGGCTACACCTTC. The genes are TRBV19 and TRBJ1-2; 7 nucleotides agree with TRBD1. Germline V lookup: CDR1 LNHDA, CDR2 SQIVND (reference sequence). This CDR3 region has 14 residues. V shed 4 bases, J shed 7 bases, and the junction held 9 bases outside the gene matches. The full variable domain, rest sourced from reference TRBV19 and TRBJ1-2, is DGGITQSPKYLFRKEGQNVTLSCEQNLNHDAMYWYRQDPGQGLRLIYYSQIVNDFQKGDIAEGYSVSREKKESFPLTVTSAQKNPTAFYLCASSNRDRRRGYTFGSGTRLTVV.

The V gene is TRBV6-5, the J gene TRBJ2-7; 7 bases line up with TRBD1. This CDR3 is built from 14 residues. Looked up from germline, CDR1 is MNHEY and CDR2 is SVGAGI. Trimming at V came to 6 bases and at J to 2 bases, leaving 7 bases not matched to a gene. Here the CDR3 reads CASSRDRATYEQYV. The CDR3 DNA reads as TGTGCCAGCAGCCGCGACAGGGCTACCTACGAGCAGTACGTC.

The genes are TRBV27 and TRBJ1-4; 9 bases match TRBD1. The V and J ends lost 5 bases and 8 bases, in that order; junction bases with no gene match: 9. The CDR3 runs 15 residues. Germline CDR1 is MNHEY and CDR2 is SMNVEV (reference sequence). The DNA of the CDR3 is TGTGCCAGCAGTCCCGGGGACAGGGTACCCGAAAAACTGTTTTTT. It codes for CASSPGDRVPEKLFF.

This chain connects TRBV7-6 to TRBJ2-1, with D hard to call. CDR3 length: 14 residues. From germline, CDR1 is SGHVS and CDR2 FNYEAQ. V lost 2 bases and J lost 7, with 12 bases in between. The CDR3: CASSLLGSRNEQFF. In nucleotides, the CDR3 is TGTGCCAGCAGCTTACTAGGGTCCCGGAATGAGCAGTTCTTC.

The chain joins TRBV28 to TRBJ1-5, with D perhaps matching TRBD1 (5 bases). Germline V CDR1 and CDR2: MDHEN, SYDVKM. V lost 2 bases, J lost 3 bases, and 11 bases lay in between. CDR3 length: 15 amino acids. The CDR3: CASSLIRQLNQPQHF. The DNA for the CDR3 is TGTGCCAGCAGTTTAATCAGACAGCTCAATCAGCCCCAGCATTTT. Supplemented by reference TRBV28 and TRBJ1-5, the full variable domain reads DVKVTQSSRYLVKRTGEKVFLECVQDMDHENMFWYRQDPGLGLRLIYFSYDVKMKEKGDIPEGYSVSREKKERFSLILESASTNQTSMYLCASSLIRQLNQPQHFGDGTRLSIL.

The CDR3 DNA sequence: TGTGCCAGCAGCCAATCCCCAGCCCCGGGGGCCAACGTCCTGACTTTC. Amino acid sequence: CASSQSPAPGANVLTF. The rearrangement joins TRBV14 to TRBJ2-6, with unresolved D. This CDR3 comprises 16 residues. The V end was cut by 2 bases, the J end by 4 bases, with 12 bases between. CDR1 is SGHDN and CDR2 is FVKESK in the germline V gene.

With regard to this clone: At one boundary the junction diverges from the germline segment, which might be a read error. This chain joins TRBV7-2 and TRBJ2-3; 8 bases fit TRBD2. From germline, CDR1 is SGHTA and CDR2 FQGNSA. The CDR3 is made up of 14 amino acids. For the CDR3, the DNA is TGTGCCAGCAGCCTAGCGGGCCAAGCGTATACGCAGTATTTT. It translates to CASSLAGQAYTQYF.

This clone was observed once. The chain employs TRBV18 and TRBJ2-3, with 8 bases identical to TRBD2. Looked up from germline, CDR1 is KGHSH and CDR2 is LQKENI. The CDR3 loop spans 19 amino acids. Unmatched junction bases numbered 13, after V lost 2 bases and J lost 0 bases. CDR3 protein: CASSPFRLAITTSTDTQYF. As DNA, the CDR3 is TGTGCCAGCTCACCATTCAGACTAGCGATTACTACTAGCACAGATACGCAGTATTTT.

The chain combines TRBV7-8 with TRBJ2-7; D is perhaps TRBD1 (5 bases). Trimming shortened V by 6 bases and J by 6 bases, and 9 bases separated the two germline ends. The CDR3 sequence is 11 residues long. Germline V lookup: CDR1 SGHVS, CDR2 FQNEAQ. CDR3 region: CASSQGFEQYV. CDR3 DNA: TGTGCCAGCAGTCAGGGCTTCGAGCAGTACGTC.

Concerning this clone: The sample has other DNA sequences that encode this CDR3 too. The chain is built from TRBV27 and TRBJ1-1, with D possibly matching TRBD1 (6 bases). Germline values: CDR1 MNHEY, CDR2 SMNVEV (reference sequence). The CDR3 spans 15 residues. Trimming shortened V by 6 bases and J by 1 base, and 15 bases separated the two germline ends. CDR3 coding DNA: TGTGCCAGCAGCTTAACGGGGACATCGAACACTGAAGCTTTCTTT. Translating gives CASSLTGTSNTEAFF.